These T cell receptor beta chains were read from a single sample in a study of regulatory T cells in long-lasting Graves disease. TCRdb called the multiplex PCR reads again in MiXCR, with one record for every CDR3 protein. In the table there are some 250,000 distinct CDR3 sequences, over 20% of which are singletons. The source was peripheral blood mononuclear cells (PBMCs), collected at new diagnosis, from a patient treated with antithyroid drugs. The receptors were sampled from a female donor with Graves disease. The CDR3 runs from the conserved cysteine through the conserved F or W. D genes are given only for firm matches. The listing skips clone size in some rows; elsewhere it reads once, few, many or a size class.

J	D	size	V	DNA	CDR3
TRBJ2-7	-	many	TRBV27	TGTGCCAGCAGCCAAGGACCGAATCTTCTATACGAGCAGTACTTC	CASSQGPNLLYEQYF
TRBJ2-7	TRBD2	-	TRBV20-1	TGCAGTGCTAGAGGACTAGCGGGAGTCCAGCAGTACTTC	CSARGLAGVQQYF
TRBJ1-2	TRBD1	once	TRBV5-1	TGCGCCAGCAGCTTCCCTCTGGGGAGGACAGGGGGTTCTGATGGCTACACCTTC	CASSFPLGRTGGSDGYTF
TRBJ1-1	-	many	TRBV6-4	TGTGCCAGCAGTGAGGGGTTGAGCACTGAAGCTTTCTTT	CASSEGLSTEAFF
TRBJ1-2	-	few	TRBV5-1	TGCGCCAGCAGCTTGGATACAGGGAGCGGGGGCTACACCTTC	CASSLDTGSGGYTF
TRBJ2-5	-	many	TRBV7-2	TGTGCCAGCAGCTTATCCCCGGGAGCTTTCGAAGAGACCCAGTACTTC	CASSLSPGAFEETQYF
TRBJ2-6	-	many	TRBV3-1	TGTGCCAGCAGCCAAGGAGCCTCTGGGGCCAACGTCCTGACTTTC	CASSQGASGANVLTF
TRBJ1-2	-	many	TRBV27	TGTGCCAGCAGTTTAAAGTCTGTAAACTATGGCTACACCTTC	CASSLKSVNYGYTF
TRBJ2-5	-	-	TRBV6-2/TRBV6-3	TGTGCCAGCAGTTACTCGGTTTCCCTAAGGCGGACCCAGTACTTC	CASSYSVSLRRTQYF
TRBJ2-7	TRBD1	many	TRBV12-3/TRBV12-4	TGTGCCAGCAACACCGGGACAGGGTTCTACGAGCAGTACTTC	CASNTGTGFYEQYF